This T cell receptor beta chain was sequenced in a study of T cells expressing NK-cell markers. Overall study: Sorted CD3+CD56+NKG2C+, CD3+CD56+NKG2C- and CD3+CD56-NKG2C+ T cells provided the TCR beta repertoires. Sequencing covered eight donors, seven HCMV-seropositive and one seronegative.

Points on this clonotype: Its antigen is undetermined.

The CDR3 sequence is 13 residues long. Germline V CDR1 and CDR2: KGHDR, SFDVKD. TCRdb reprocessed the 5' RACE reads and keeps a single row for each CDR3 protein, giving no DNA. The sample has some 340,000 distinct CDR3 sequences. Study findings and constraints: CD8+ T cells in roughly six donors included dominant NKG2C+ clonotypes at roughly 1.0-8%. Whether expanded NKG2C+ T cell clones were HCMV-specific remained unclear.

The TCR originated in a man aged 18-69 years in good health. The chain recombines TRBV24-1 with TRBJ2-5; TCRdb's assignment of TRBD2 cannot be checked, as there is no DNA. Sequencing was performed on blood T cells: a sorted CD56 or NKG2C T cell subset, CD4+ or CD8+ T cells, or bulk PBMC T cells (not recorded which). The CDR3: CATSDGLFITQYF.